The T cell receptor beta chain described here comes from a study of blood T cell repertoires in COVID-19. Under the authors' procedure: The authors estimated nucleated cell counts from reference gene primer amplification. Sequenced by immunoSEQ multiplex PCR; TCRdb stores in-frame clones only, minus some. The V and J calls and clone size are taken from that table; D and trimming were inferred from the DNA. This table holds around 250,000 clones, 86% found once. Germline V gene lookup returns CDR1 SGHAT and CDR2 FQNNGV. V was trimmed by 4 bases and J by 5 bases, leaving 15 bases between them. There are 16 residues in the CDR3.

This TCR came from an elderly man with acute or convalescent COVID-19. This chain joins TRBV11-2 and TRBJ1-6, with D perhaps TRBD1 (5 bases). Input material: peripheral blood. The CDR3 bases are TGTGCCAGCAGCTCTGCGACAGTTTCTAATAATTCACCCCTCCACTTT. Its translation is CASSSATVSNNSPLHF. The full variable domain, with the rest looked up from reference TRBV11-2 and TRBJ1-6, is EAGVAQSPRYKIIEKRQSVAFWCNPISGHATLYWYQQILGQGPKLLIQFQNNGVVDDSQLPKDRFSAERLKGVDSTLKIQPAKLEDSAVYLCASSSATVSNNSPLHFGNGTRLTVT.